Presented here are 29 T cell receptor beta chains from one specimen sequenced in a study of regulatory T cells in long-lasting Graves disease. For TCR beta, libraries came from iRepertoire HTBI primers and Arm-PCR of CDR3 regions. MiXCR was run by TCRdb on the multiplex PCR reads, yielding one entry per CDR3 protein. Of around 450,000 distinct CDR3 sequences detected, under 25% appear once; the ten largest clones hold more than 6%. Documented time point: persistent/refractory GD, antithyroid drugs over 5 years with positive TRAb. PBMCs provided the RNA from which the TCR library was made. The source material was peripheral blood mononuclear cells (PBMCs), sampled when the disease was refractory, from a patient treated with antithyroid drugs. These receptors all stem from a female donor with Graves disease.

This clonotype occurred a few times. A much bigger clone sits one base away, suggesting this may be a read error. This sequence joins TRBV12-3 or TRBV12-4 and TRBJ1-2; D gene ambiguous. The CDR3 consists of 13 residues. V was cut by 5 bases and J by 4 bases, with 11 bases left in between. The CDR3 DNA is TGTGCCAGCAGTCCCCCCAACTTCTATGGCTACACCTTC. Translation gives CASSPPNFYGYTF.

Points on this clonotype: At one end the junction does not follow the germline gene, possibly because of a read error. This sequence joins TRBV7-9 and TRBJ1-2, with D tentatively TRBD1 (5 bases). The CDR3 loop spans 13 amino acids. Germline CDR1 and CDR2: SEHNR and FQNEAQ (reference sequence). This CDR3 reads CASSLEDTYGCTF. CDR3 sequence (DNA): TGTGCCAGCAGCTTAGAGGACACCTATGGCTGCACCTTC.

The rearrangement joins TRBV19 to TRBJ2-7; 7 nucleotides match TRBD1. Unmatched junction bases numbered 4, after V lost 3 bases and J lost 5 bases. This CDR3 has 13 residues. Germline V lookup: CDR1 LNHDA, CDR2 SQIVND (reference sequence). The CDR3 region has the DNA TGTGCCAGTAGTATGACAGGGCCCAACGAGCAGTACTTC. This encodes CASSMTGPNEQYF.

This clonotype was found many times. The V call is TRBV27, the J call TRBJ1-2; 8 bases align to TRBD1. J was trimmed by 8 bases and V by 6 bases; bases with no gene match: 11. The germline gives CDR1 MNHEY, CDR2 SMNVEV (reference sequence). The CDR3 extends over 14 amino acids. CDR3 coding DNA: TGTGCCAGCAGCCCGGACAGGGTCCTGCAAGGCTACACCTTC. Its protein product is CASSPDRVLQGYTF.

This clonotype was seen ten or more times. The V call is TRBV28, the J call TRBJ1-2; 7 bases agree with TRBD1. V gave up 5 bases and J gave up 1 base; unmatched junction bases: 7. This CDR3 contains 15 residues. Germline V gives CDR1 MDHEN, CDR2 SYDVKM. The DNA for the CDR3 is TGTGCCAGCAGTCCTCTGACAGGGATTAACTATGGCTACACCTTC. This gives the protein CASSPLTGINYGYTF.

Worth noting for this clonotype: It may be a read error: a sequence one base away is much more abundant. Given the absence of the conserved phenylalanine or tryptophan at the CDR3 end, a read error is likely. The chain uses TRBV2 and TRBJ2-7; 9 bases fit TRBD2. V lost 1 base, J lost 4 bases, and 5 bases stayed unmatched. The length of the CDR3 is 15 residues. CDR1 and CDR2 (germline): SNHLY, FYNNEI. The CDR3 sequence is CASSEEPGLAYEQYL. CDR3 DNA sequence: TGTGCCAGCAGTGAAGAACCGGGACTAGCTTACGAGCAGTACCTC.

The chain is built from TRBV20-1 and TRBJ2-7, with TRBD1 identical over 8 bases. V lost 5 bases and J lost 2; bases outside the gene matches: 5. Per the germline V gene, CDR1 is DFQATT and CDR2 is SNEGSKA (reference sequence). The CDR3 extends over 13 amino acids. The CDR3 loop is CSAARTGPYEQYF. The CDR3 DNA follows: TGCAGTGCTGCGAGGACAGGGCCCTACGAGCAGTACTTC.

In regard to this clonotype: This sequence may be a read error, since a much larger clone differs from it by one base. The J gene is TRBJ2-2, the V gene TRBV24-1, with D hard to call. This CDR3 is 15 amino acids long. Germline V gene data show CDR1 as KGHDR and CDR2 as SFDVKD. The CDR3 nucleotides are TGTGCCACCAGTGGGACGCGAGCGAACACCGAGGAGCTGTTTTTT. It is translated as CATSGTRANTEELFF.

The chain couples TRBV19 to TRBJ1-5; the D gene is possibly TRBD1 (6 bases). V was trimmed by 6 bases and J by 11 bases, leaving 20 bases between them. Germline assignment: CDR1 LNHDA and CDR2 SQIVND (reference sequence). The CDR3 consists of 14 residues. CDR3 sequence: CASSRAGGQGTQHF. The CDR3 nucleotides are TGTGCCAGTAGCCGCGCTGGAGGGCAGGGGACCCAGCATTTT.

V usage is TRBV29-1 and J usage is TRBJ2-4, with a possible D match to TRBD1 (5 bases). The CDR3 length is 13 residues. Deletions cut 3 bases from V and 0 bases from J, with 6 bases between. In germline, CDR1 is SQVTM, CDR2 ANQGSEA. CDR3 loop: CSVEGLAKNIQYF. The DNA of the CDR3 is TGCAGCGTTGAGGGGCTAGCCAAAAACATTCAGTACTTC.

The chain employs TRBV7-6 and TRBJ2-5; D perhaps matches TRBD1 (6 bases). V dropped 5 bases and J dropped 5 bases, with 18 bases sitting between them. The length of the CDR3 is 15 residues. The V gene's germline CDR1 is SGHVS and CDR2 FNYEAQ. The CDR3 is CASSPGWTDGETQYF. The CDR3 region has the DNA TGTGCCAGCAGCCCGGGATGGACAGACGGGGAGACCCAGTACTTC.

The DNA of the CDR3 is TGTGCCAGCAGCGTCAAAGGGCTACACAATCAGCCCCAGCATTTT. It codes for CASSVKGLHNQPQHF. V and J are TRBV9 and TRBJ1-5; no reliable D call. Trimming took 2 bases from V and 3 from J, leaving 12 bases between them. Per germline, CDR1 SGDLS and CDR2 YYNGEE. The CDR3 covers 15 residues.

J is TRBJ2-1 and V is TRBV13, with D uncertain. The CDR3 totals 17 residues. The germline V gene has CDR1 PRHDT and CDR2 FYEKMQ (reference sequence). Between the trimmed V and J ends, which lost 4 bases and 2 bases, there was a span of 18 bases. The DNA for the CDR3 is TGTGCCAGCAGCTCCGATTTGAAAGGGTACACCTACAATGAGCAGTTCTTC. It is translated as CASSSDLKGYTYNEQFF.

This clonotype occurred many times. The J gene is TRBJ1-2, the V gene TRBV2; 7 bases are shared with TRBD1. The CDR3 runs 15 residues. V was pared by 2 bases and J by 4 bases, with 7 bases of the junction left unmatched. Germline CDR1 is SNHLY and CDR2 is FYNNEI. CDR3 bases: TGTGCCAGCAGTGAAATAGGTGGGACAGTCTATGGCTACACCTTC. It translates to CASSEIGGTVYGYTF. The full variable domain, completed using reference TRBV2 and TRBJ1-2, is EPEVTQTPSHQVTQMGQEVILRCVPISNHLYFYWYRQILGQKVEFLVSFYNNEISEKSEIFDDQFSVERPDGSNFTLKIRSTKLEDSAMYFCASSEIGGTVYGYTFGSGTRLTVV.

This clonotype was counted only a few times. An end of the junction differs from the germline gene, which may be a read error. CDR3 sequence reads: CASSFWTGQEIQYF. In DNA form, the CDR3 reads TGTGCCAGTAGTTTCTGGACAGGGCAAGAGATCCAGTACTTC. This chain links TRBV19 with TRBJ2-5, with 8 bases aligning to TRBD1. Germline-derived CDR1 and CDR2 are LNHDA and SQIVND (reference sequence). The CDR3 extends over 14 amino acids.

This clonotype has a count of ten or more. The V call is TRBV28, the J call TRBJ2-7; 8 nucleotides agree with TRBD1. Losses at the gene ends were 6 bases for V and 6 bases for J; bases not matched to a gene: 10. The CDR3 length is 14 residues. Per germline, CDR1 MDHEN and CDR2 SYDVKM. CDR3 amino acids: CASSPGTGGREQYF. In DNA form, the CDR3 reads TGTGCCAGCAGCCCCGGGACAGGAGGTCGCGAGCAGTACTTC.

The V gene is TRBV6-2 or TRBV6-3, the J gene TRBJ1-1, with D hard to call. V gave up 2 bases and J gave up 1 base, with 11 bases separating them. The CDR3 extends over 15 amino acids. Germline lookup yields CDR1 MNHEY and CDR2 SVGEGT. CDR3 nucleotide sequence: TGTGCCAGCAGTTACGAGGTAGGGAGGAACACTGAAGCTTTCTTT. Translated, it gives CASSYEVGRNTEAFF.

This clonotype came up many times. The chain joins TRBV29-1 to TRBJ1-2; D remains unclear. V dropped 3 bases and J dropped 4 bases, with 9 bases sitting between them. Germline V gene lookup returns CDR1 SQVTM and CDR2 ANQGSEA. CDR3 length: 12 amino acids. This chain's CDR3 is CSVEVPVYGYTF. In DNA, the CDR3 is TGCAGCGTTGAGGTTCCCGTCTATGGCTACACCTTC.

This clonotype came up a few times. The gene calls are TRBV11-2 and TRBJ1-3; D unresolved. The CDR3 spans 17 residues. Germline lookup yields CDR1 SGHAT and CDR2 FQNNGV. V dropped 2 bases and J dropped 4 bases, with 18 bases sitting between them. In DNA, the CDR3 is TGTGCCAGCAGCTTACCCCACTACCGGGAACGCGGAAACACCATATATTTT. Amino acids: CASSLPHYRERGNTIYF.

The chain employs TRBV18 and TRBJ2-7, with D possibly TRBD1 on 6 matching bases. Trimming took 4 bases from V and 3 from J, leaving 13 bases between them. The CDR3 sequence is 14 residues long. CDR1 KGHSH and CDR2 LQKENI come from the germline V gene. Here the CDR3 reads CASSHRQVDYEQYF. CDR3 bases: TGTGCCAGCTCACACCGACAGGTCGACTACGAGCAGTACTTC.

This clonotype was detected many times. J is TRBJ2-6 and V is TRBV27; D possibly corresponds to TRBD1 (5 bases). The CDR3 has 16 residues. Germline V gives CDR1 MNHEY, CDR2 SMNVEV (reference sequence). V shed 2 bases and J shed 16 bases, with 24 bases lying between them. The CDR3: CASSLLGWSGPMLLTF. In DNA, the CDR3 is TGTGCCAGCAGTTTACTAGGCTGGTCAGGGCCTATGTTACTGACTTTC.

This clonotype was picked up many times. Its ends do not fully match the called genes, so a read error is possible. The chain carries TRBV12-3 or TRBV12-4 and TRBJ2-2; D may be TRBD2 (6 bases). CDR3 length: 15 amino acids. Written as DNA, the CDR3 is TGTGCCAGCAGTGTAGCGGCCCGTACCACCGGGGAGCTGTTTTTT. Encoded protein: CASSVAARTTGELFF.

This clonotype was found many times. The chain links TRBV28 to TRBJ2-7; 9 bases line up with TRBD1. Trimming took 7 bases from V and 3 from J; bases not matched to a gene: 13. Germline loops: CDR1 MDHEN, CDR2 SYDVKM. CDR3 size: 16 residues. The CDR3 nucleotides are TGTGCCAGCACTCGTATAAGGACAGGGGAACACTACGAGCAGTACTTC. Its translation: CASTRIRTGEHYEQYF.

This clonotype has a count of ten or more. The V gene is TRBV13, the J gene TRBJ1-2; a weak D match, TRBD1 (5 bases). Trimming left V 4 bases short and J 2 bases short, with 17 bases between. Per germline, CDR1 PRHDT and CDR2 FYEKMQ (reference sequence). This CDR3 region has 16 residues. DNA of the CDR3: TGTGCCAGCAGCTCGGCCCTGGGACGGCCCAACTATGGCTACACCTTC. Translated, it gives CASSSALGRPNYGYTF.

As concerns this clonotype: A read error may be the cause here, since a much bigger clone is one base away. The chain has TRBV11-2 and TRBJ1-5; D call uncertain. V gave up 4 bases and J gave up 8 bases, with 12 bases separating them. The length of the CDR3 is 13 residues. Germline values: CDR1 SGHAT, CDR2 FQNNGV. DNA for the CDR3: TGTGCCAGCAGCTCGGAGGACGGAAAGCCCCAGCATTTT. Amino acids: CASSSEDGKPQHF.

This clonotype was picked up many times. This rearrangement joins TRBV11-1 to TRBJ2-7; a weak D match, TRBD2 (5 bases). Germline V gives CDR1 SGHAT, CDR2 FQDESV (reference sequence). V lost 7 bases, J lost 7 bases, and 20 bases lay in between. The CDR3 length is 14 residues. This CDR3 reads CASTTISGSLEQYF. DNA of the CDR3: TGTGCCAGCACTACTATCTCGGGATCCCTAGAGCAGTACTTC.

In its sample, this clonotype was seen many times. The chain joins TRBV19 to TRBJ1-5; D is possibly TRBD1 (6 bases). The CDR3 loop spans 17 amino acids. Trimming stripped 6 bases from V and 5 bases from J, with 23 bases between. In germline, CDR1 is LNHDA, CDR2 SQIVND (reference sequence). CDR3 in DNA: TGTGCCAGTAGGGAGTGGGGCGGACAGTTGGGTTATCAGCCCCAGCATTTT. Protein: CASREWGGQLGYQPQHF.

This clonotype was picked up a small number of times. The chain is built from TRBV20-1 and TRBJ1-2; 11 bases are a match to TRBD1. V trimming: 4 bases; J trimming: 4 bases; junction bases outside the gene matches: 5. Germline CDR1 and CDR2: DFQATT and SNEGSKA (reference sequence). The CDR3 runs 14 residues. CDR3 protein: CSAMGQGEGYGYTF. In nucleotides, the CDR3 is TGCAGTGCTATGGGACAGGGGGAGGGCTATGGCTACACCTTC.

This clonotype occurred many times. The chain is built from TRBV10-3 and TRBJ1-1; tentative D call: TRBD1 (5 bases). The V end lost 3 bases, the J end lost 5 bases, and 19 bases lay between the germline ends. The CDR3 totals 16 residues. Germline V CDR1 and CDR2: ENHRY, SYGVKD. The CDR3 bases are TGTGCCATCAGTGACACGGAGGGTCAGGGACGGACTGAAGCTTTCTTT. It encodes CAISDTEGQGRTEAFF.